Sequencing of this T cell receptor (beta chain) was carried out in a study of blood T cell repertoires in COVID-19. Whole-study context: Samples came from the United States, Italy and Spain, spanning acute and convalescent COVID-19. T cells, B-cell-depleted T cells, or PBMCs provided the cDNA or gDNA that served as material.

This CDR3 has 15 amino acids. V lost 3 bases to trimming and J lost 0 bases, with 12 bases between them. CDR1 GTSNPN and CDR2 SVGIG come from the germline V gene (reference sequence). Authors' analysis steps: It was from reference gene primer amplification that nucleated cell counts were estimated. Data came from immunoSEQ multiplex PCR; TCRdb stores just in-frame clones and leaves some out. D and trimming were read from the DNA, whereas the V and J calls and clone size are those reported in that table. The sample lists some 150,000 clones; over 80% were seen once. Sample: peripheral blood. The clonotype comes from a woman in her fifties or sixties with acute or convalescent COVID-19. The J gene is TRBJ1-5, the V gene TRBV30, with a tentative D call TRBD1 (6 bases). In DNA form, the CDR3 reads TGTGCCTGGAGCGACGGACAGAATAGCAATCAGCCCCAGCATTTT. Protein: CAWSDGQNSNQPQHF. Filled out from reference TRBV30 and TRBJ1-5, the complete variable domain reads SQTIHQWPATLVQPVGSPLSLECTVEGTSNPNLYWYRQAAGRGLQLLFYSVGIGQISSEVPQNLSASRPQDRQFILSSKKLLLSDSGFYLCAWSDGQNSNQPQHFGDGTRLSIL.